The TCR beta chain under discussion was sequenced for a study of blood T cell repertoires in COVID-19. Sequencing was performed with immunoSEQ multiplex PCR; in TCRdb, only in-frame clones are kept and a portion is missing. In the table there are 400,000 to 450,000 clones, approximately 90% of which are singletons. Trimming removed 3 bases at V and 4 bases at J, with 15 bases between. The CDR3 contains 14 residues. Germline CDR1 reads SQVTM; CDR2 reads ANQGSEA. This TCR came from a man younger than 35 with COVID-19, enrolled during active disease. The specimen was peripheral blood. The chain joins TRBV29-1 to TRBJ1-2; D might be TRBD1 (6 bases). The CDR3 loop is CSVDVDSGPYGYTF. The CDR3 DNA sequence: TGCAGCGTTGATGTGGACAGTGGGCCCTATGGCTACACCTTC.